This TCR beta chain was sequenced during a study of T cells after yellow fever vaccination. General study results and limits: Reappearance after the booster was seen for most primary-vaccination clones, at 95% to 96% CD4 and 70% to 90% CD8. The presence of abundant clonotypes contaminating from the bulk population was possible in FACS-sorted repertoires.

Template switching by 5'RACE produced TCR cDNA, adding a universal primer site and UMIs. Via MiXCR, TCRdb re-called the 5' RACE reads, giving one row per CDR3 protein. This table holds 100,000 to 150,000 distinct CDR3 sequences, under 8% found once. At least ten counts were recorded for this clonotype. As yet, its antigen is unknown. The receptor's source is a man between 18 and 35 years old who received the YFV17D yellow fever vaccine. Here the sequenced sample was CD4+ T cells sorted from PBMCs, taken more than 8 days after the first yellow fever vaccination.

CDR3 bases: TGTGCCAGCAGTGCCGGGGGCAGGGTAGTCAGCCAGCCCCAGCATTTT. The encoded protein is CASSAGGRVVSQPQHF. The V and J genes are TRBV6-1 and TRBJ1-5; D possibly corresponds to TRBD1 (6 bases). Germline V gene sequence: CDR1 MNHNS, CDR2 SASEGT. This CDR3 has 16 amino acids. V lost 4 bases and J lost 7, with 20 bases in between.